The rows below give T cell receptor beta chains drawn from one sample of a study of shared clonotypes between healthy human individuals. Some clones are missing from TCRdb's copy, which holds only in-frame ones; the method was immunoSEQ multiplex PCR. Of roughly 2.2 million clones in the sample, 90% to 95% were seen once. The specimen was naive CD4+ T cells from PBMCs. The receptor source for this set is a man aged 18 to 29 in good health. Some clones in this sample may be carry-over from other donors' samples. CDR3s include the opening cysteine and the closing phenylalanine or tryptophan. The listing skips clone size in some rows; elsewhere it reads once, few, many or a size class.

cdr3_length: 16
j_call: TRBJ2-7
v_call: TRBV28
clone_size: once
cdr3_aa: CASSKTTGTDPYEQYF

cdr3_length: 14
j_call: TRBJ2-7
v_call: TRBV10-3
clone_size: -
cdr3_aa: CAISEGQGNYEQYF

cdr3_length: 12
j_call: TRBJ2-7
v_call: TRBV7-8
clone_size: -
cdr3_aa: CASSLGGGEQYF

cdr3_length: 13
j_call: TRBJ2-3
v_call: TRBV7-9
clone_size: once
cdr3_aa: CASSLVSGDTQYF

cdr3_length: 14
j_call: TRBJ1-1
v_call: TRBV28
clone_size: -
cdr3_aa: CASSLRGLNTEAFF

cdr3_length: 14
j_call: TRBJ1-1
v_call: TRBV6-5
clone_size: -
cdr3_aa: CASSYGQGGTEAFF

cdr3_length: 16
j_call: TRBJ2-5
v_call: TRBV28
clone_size: -
cdr3_aa: CASSLWGGSGQETQYF

cdr3_length: 23
j_call: TRBJ2-1
v_call: TRBV13
clone_size: -
cdr3_aa: CASSLGSLFDRAKRLSSYNEQFF

cdr3_length: 17
j_call: TRBJ2-1
v_call: TRBV4-1
clone_size: -
cdr3_aa: CASSPWTAFASYNEQFF

cdr3_length: 18
j_call: TRBJ2-7
v_call: TRBV7-8
clone_size: -
cdr3_aa: CASSPGGGSGRYEYEQYF

cdr3_length: 14
j_call: TRBJ2-2
v_call: TRBV18
clone_size: -
cdr3_aa: CASSPERNTGELFF

cdr3_length: 13
j_call: TRBJ1-2
v_call: TRBV30
clone_size: -
cdr3_aa: CAWSAGTEDGYTF

cdr3_length: 13
j_call: TRBJ2-7
v_call: TRBV2
clone_size: -
cdr3_aa: CASRNRGSYEQYF

cdr3_length: 14
j_call: TRBJ1-2
v_call: TRBV5-6
clone_size: -
cdr3_aa: CASNFRASNYGYTF

cdr3_length: 15
j_call: TRBJ1-2
v_call: TRBV5-4
clone_size: -
cdr3_aa: CASSFKGQVGRGYTF

cdr3_length: 13
j_call: TRBJ2-3
v_call: TRBV6-5
clone_size: -
cdr3_aa: CASSYPNTDTQYF

cdr3_length: 15
j_call: TRBJ1-2
v_call: TRBV6-1
clone_size: -
cdr3_aa: CASSSPERGNYGYTF

cdr3_length: 15
j_call: TRBJ2-1
v_call: TRBV7-3
clone_size: -
cdr3_aa: CASSFRAGGLHEQFF

cdr3_length: 13
j_call: TRBJ1-5
v_call: TRBV2
clone_size: -
cdr3_aa: CASSGQSNQPQHF

cdr3_length: 13
j_call: TRBJ1-4
v_call: TRBV5-1
clone_size: -
cdr3_aa: CASGNVGDEKLFF

cdr3_length: 18
j_call: TRBJ2-5
v_call: TRBV7-8
clone_size: -
cdr3_aa: CASSYDPQTGGKQETQYF

cdr3_length: 15
j_call: TRBJ2-6
v_call: TRBV7-9
clone_size: -
cdr3_aa: CASSPVIAGANVLTF

cdr3_length: 12
j_call: TRBJ1-2
v_call: TRBV9
clone_size: -
cdr3_aa: CASSSPHYGYTF

cdr3_length: 15
j_call: TRBJ2-4
v_call: TRBV27
clone_size: -
cdr3_aa: CASSLSPQFSDIQYF

cdr3_length: 16
j_call: TRBJ2-3
v_call: TRBV19
clone_size: -
cdr3_aa: CASSMGLAGGTDTQYF

cdr3_length: 15
j_call: TRBJ2-1
v_call: TRBV5-1
clone_size: -
cdr3_aa: CASNPWTSGRDEQFF

cdr3_length: 16
j_call: TRBJ2-7
v_call: TRBV4-3
clone_size: once
cdr3_aa: CASSQDKRVVTYEQYF

cdr3_length: 13
j_call: TRBJ1-1
v_call: TRBV5-4
clone_size: -
cdr3_aa: CASSLKGGTEAFF

cdr3_length: 14
j_call: TRBJ1-1
v_call: TRBV30
clone_size: -
cdr3_aa: CAWRGVSENTEAFF

cdr3_length: 15
j_call: TRBJ2-7
v_call: TRBV6-5
clone_size: -
cdr3_aa: CASSYSWKGPYEQYF

cdr3_length: 14
j_call: TRBJ1-5
v_call: TRBV28
clone_size: few
cdr3_aa: CASSLGQRNQPQHF

cdr3_length: 13
j_call: TRBJ1-1
v_call: TRBV5-1
clone_size: few
cdr3_aa: CASSAQGMTEAFF

cdr3_length: 16
j_call: TRBJ2-6
v_call: TRBV19
clone_size: -
cdr3_aa: CASSNGRNSGANVLTF

cdr3_length: 15
j_call: TRBJ2-7
v_call: TRBV7-3
clone_size: -
cdr3_aa: CASSSGTSGIYEQYF

cdr3_length: 16
j_call: TRBJ2-7
v_call: TRBV27
clone_size: -
cdr3_aa: CASTPSGGRAHYEQYF

cdr3_length: 14
j_call: TRBJ1-2
v_call: TRBV5-1
clone_size: -
cdr3_aa: CASSLAVDRYGYTF

cdr3_length: 11
j_call: TRBJ2-2
v_call: TRBV30
clone_size: -
cdr3_aa: CAWSRSGELFF

cdr3_length: 16
j_call: TRBJ2-5
v_call: TRBV5-1
clone_size: -
cdr3_aa: CASSLVGRRTQETQYF

cdr3_length: 13
j_call: TRBJ1-2
v_call: TRBV29-1
clone_size: -
cdr3_aa: CSVAAGRNYGYTF

cdr3_length: 12
j_call: TRBJ2-7
v_call: TRBV28
clone_size: -
cdr3_aa: CASSLLSGGLNF

cdr3_length: 15
j_call: TRBJ1-5
v_call: TRBV7-2
clone_size: -
cdr3_aa: CASSLVMGGASAQHF

cdr3_length: 17
j_call: TRBJ1-4
v_call: TRBV7-9
clone_size: -
cdr3_aa: CASSHRTGYATNEKLFF

cdr3_length: 13
j_call: TRBJ1-3
v_call: TRBV5-1
clone_size: -
cdr3_aa: CASSRGSGNTIYF

cdr3_length: 14
j_call: TRBJ2-5
v_call: TRBV5-1
clone_size: -
cdr3_aa: CASSLEGRGETQYF

cdr3_length: 14
j_call: TRBJ2-1
v_call: TRBV19
clone_size: -
cdr3_aa: CASSRAGGDYEQFF